This entry is about one TCR beta chain. Antigen specificity is unknown. This entry comes from a study of T-cell reconstitution after alpha-beta-depleted transplantation in children. A library of TCRbeta sequences, prepared with unique molecular identifiers, was generated. TCRdb analysed the PCR reads with MiXCR anew, one entry per CDR3 protein. The repertoire consists of some 290,000 distinct CDR3 sequences, with roughly 25% occurring once and the leading ten covering approximately 10%. Findings and caveats of the study: The origin of alpha-beta T cells about two months after transplant was reportedly several hundred expanded graft clones. Diversity and T-cell counts at one year after transplant derived mostly from new T cells. The study traced high day-60 TCRbeta diversity in some patients to surviving recipient T cells and thymic progenitors.

The germline CDR1 and CDR2 sequences are DFQATT and SNEGSKA (reference sequence). V lost 0 bases, J lost 8 bases, and 10 bases stayed unmatched. This CDR3 comprises 16 residues. The chain links TRBV20-1 to TRBJ2-1; the match to TRBD2 covers 10 bases. The receptor comes from a male patient between 5 and 17 years old who had a stem cell transplant for acute lymphoblastic leukemia, so the T cells may come from the graft donor. The specimen was PBMCs, mostly from graft donor cells, collected 180 days after TCRalphabeta/CD19-depleted stem cell transplant. The CDR3 sequence is CSAREGLSGRVDEQFF. The DNA for the CDR3 is TGCAGTGCTAGAGAAGGGTTAAGCGGGAGGGTCGATGAGCAGTTCTTC.